One and the same sample provided the 32 T cell receptor beta chains below, sequenced in a study of blood T cell repertoires in COVID-19. Sequencing used immunoSEQ multiplex PCR; TCRdb keeps in-frame clones, though not all of them. Here the sample spans approximately 160,000 clones, around 80% being singletons. The sequenced sample consisted of peripheral blood. The source of these receptors is a woman older than 75 with acute or convalescent COVID-19.

The chain links TRBV5-4 to TRBJ2-7, with a possible D match to TRBD2 (5 bases). The CDR3 spans 14 residues. The V end lost 0 bases, the J end lost 1 base, and 8 bases lay between the germline ends. From germline, CDR1 is SGHNT and CDR2 YYREEE (reference sequence). This CDR3 is CASSLGGRSYEQYF. The CDR3 DNA reads TGTGCCAGCAGCTTGGGCGGGCGATCCTACGAGCAGTACTTC.

The V gene is TRBV7-9, the J gene TRBJ2-3; TRBD1 agrees at 9 bases. CDR3 length: 15 residues. Looked up from germline, CDR1 is SEHNR and CDR2 is FQNEAQ (reference sequence). V lost 4 bases and J lost 4; bases outside the gene matches: 6. For the CDR3, the DNA is TGTGCCAGCAGCTCCGCCGGGACAGGGCCAGATACGCAGTATTTT. It translates to CASSSAGTGPDTQYF.

V usage is TRBV6-5 and J usage is TRBJ1-4; 9 nucleotides agree with TRBD1. The CDR3 runs 15 residues. Germline lookup yields CDR1 MNHEY and CDR2 SVGAGI. V was clipped by 5 bases and J by 3 bases; unmatched bases: 4. The CDR3 DNA reads TGTGCCAGCAGTCAGGGACAGGGTGCTAATGAAAAACTGTTTTTT. Translating gives CASSQGQGANEKLFF.

The chain combines TRBV5-1 with TRBJ1-2; the D is unclear. Germline loops: CDR1 SGHRS, CDR2 YFSETQ. This CDR3 is 14 amino acids long. V lost 0 bases and J lost 0, with 6 bases in between. CDR3 amino acids: CASSLVQPNYGYTF. CDR3 DNA: TGCGCCAGCAGCTTGGTACAACCTAACTATGGCTACACCTTC.

The chain couples TRBV2 to TRBJ1-6, with D unclear. Trimming left V 7 bases short and J 8 bases short, with 6 bases between. Germline V gene data show CDR1 as SNHLY and CDR2 as FYNNEI. This CDR3 has 11 residues. The CDR3: CASTPDSPLHF. Written as DNA, the CDR3 is TGTGCCAGCACTCCAGATTCACCCCTCCACTTT.

The chain combines TRBV9 with TRBJ2-1; D not resolved. Looked up from germline, CDR1 is SGDLS and CDR2 is YYNGEE. V lost 1 base and J lost 0, with 5 bases in between. This CDR3 region has 14 residues. The CDR3, as DNA: TGTGCCAGCAGCGTACACAGCTCCTACAATGAGCAGTTCTTC. This sequence encodes CASSVHSSYNEQFF.

CDR3 coding DNA: TGTGCCAGCACGGGGACAGGACGCACTGAAGCTTTCTTT. Protein sequence: CASTGTGRTEAFF. V gene TRBV6-6 combines with J gene TRBJ1-1, with 8 bases aligning to TRBD1. The V gene end was trimmed by 7 bases and the J gene end by 4 bases; junction bases not matched to a gene: 5. The CDR3 length is 13 residues. CDR1 MNHNY and CDR2 SVGAGI come from the germline V gene (reference sequence).

The rearrangement links TRBV5-5 to TRBJ2-1, with TRBD1 matching 10 bases. Germline V gives CDR1 SGHKS, CDR2 YYEKEE (reference sequence). With V trimmed by 1 base and J by 7 bases, 8 bases remained unmatched. The CDR3 extends over 16 amino acids. Written as DNA, the CDR3 is TGTGCCAGCAGCTTGATTTCGGGACAGGGGAAAAATGAGCAGTTCTTC. Its protein is CASSLISGQGKNEQFF.

This clone appeared once. V and J are TRBV5-1 and TRBJ1-2, with 10 nucleotides matching TRBD1. Per germline, CDR1 SGHRS and CDR2 YFSETQ. J was trimmed by 4 bases and V by 2 bases; bases with no gene match: 5. The CDR3 contains 15 residues. The CDR3 protein is CASSFGTGVSYGYTF. DNA for the CDR3: TGCGCCAGCAGCTTTGGGACAGGGGTCTCCTATGGCTACACCTTC.

This chain connects TRBV4-2 to TRBJ1-1; D is unclear. The CDR3 totals 13 residues. Trimming stripped 6 bases from V and 0 bases from J, with 8 bases between. Germline V gene data show CDR1 as LGHNA and CDR2 as YNFKEQ. The CDR3 is CASRPTMNTEAFF. DNA of the CDR3: TGTGCCAGCAGACCAACTATGAACACTGAAGCTTTCTTT.

The J gene is TRBJ1-2, the V gene TRBV9; 7 bases map to TRBD1. V was pared by 0 bases and J by 5 bases, with 7 bases of the junction left unmatched. CDR1 and CDR2 (germline): SGDLS, YYNGEE. This CDR3 is 15 amino acids long. The CDR3 bases are TGTGCCAGCAGCGTAGCTAGGGCAGGGGGGTATGGCTACACCTTC. It specifies CASSVARAGGYGYTF.

J is TRBJ2-5 and V is TRBV5-4; TRBD2 agrees at 13 bases. Unmatched junction bases numbered 4, after V lost 4 bases and J lost 1 base. This CDR3 is built from 16 residues. The germline gives CDR1 SGHNT, CDR2 YYREEE (reference sequence). The CDR3 region is CASSQGLAGTQETQYF. As DNA, the CDR3 is TGTGCCAGCAGCCAGGGACTAGCGGGAACCCAAGAGACCCAGTACTTC.

This chain connects TRBV19 to TRBJ1-1; 7 bases line up with TRBD1. Germline V gene sequence: CDR1 LNHDA, CDR2 SQIVND (reference sequence). V lost 10 bases to trimming and J lost 3 bases; unmatched junction nucleotides: 5. This CDR3 comprises 12 residues. The CDR3 sequence: CATRDSHTEAFF. Here the CDR3 DNA reads TGTGCCACTCGGGACAGTCACACTGAAGCTTTCTTT.

This clone was seen more than once but under ten times. The rearrangement joins TRBV5-1 to TRBJ1-4; 7 nucleotides align to TRBD1. CDR3 length equals 14 residues. J lost 8 bases, V lost 3 bases, and 7 bases had no gene match. Germline-derived CDR1 and CDR2 are SGHRS and YFSETQ. The DNA of the CDR3 is TGCGCCAGCAGCTCAGGACAGGCACGGGAAAAACTGTTTTTT. It translates to CASSSGQAREKLFF.

V and J are TRBV14 and TRBJ2-3; 11 bases fit TRBD2. V shed 1 base, J shed 4 bases, and the junction held 7 bases outside the gene matches. CDR1 and CDR2 from the germline V gene are SGHDN and FVKESK. The CDR3 has 17 amino acids. The chain's CDR3 is CASSQVRGLAVPDTQYF. In DNA form, the CDR3 reads TGTGCCAGCAGCCAAGTCAGGGGACTAGCGGTCCCAGATACGCAGTATTTT.

V gene TRBV6-2 or TRBV6-3 combines with J gene TRBJ2-1; TRBD2 matches 9 bases. The CDR3 totals 14 residues. V shed 5 bases and J 7 bases; nucleotides not matched to a gene: 6. Germline values: CDR1 MNHEY, CDR2 SVGEGT. DNA for the CDR3: TGTGCCAGCAGTATAGCGGGAGATGGGAATGAGCAGTTCTTC. Its translation: CASSIAGDGNEQFF.

The sample holds one count of this clone. This chain connects TRBV28 to TRBJ2-1; 8 bases are shared with TRBD2. The V gene's germline CDR1 is MDHEN and CDR2 SYDVKM. V was clipped by 8 bases and J by 3 bases; unmatched bases: 24. The CDR3 has 20 residues. This CDR3 reads CASLLTGPGGIGTHYNEQFF. Here the CDR3 DNA reads TGTGCCAGCCTACTAACGGGACCGGGAGGGATAGGTACCCACTACAATGAGCAGTTCTTC.

A single count supports this clone. The J gene is TRBJ1-5, the V gene TRBV28, with 8 bases aligning to TRBD1. Germline loops: CDR1 MDHEN, CDR2 SYDVKM. The CDR3 is made up of 16 amino acids. V shed 5 bases, J shed 2 bases, and the junction held 8 bases outside the gene matches. CDR3 in DNA: TGTGCCAGCAGTCGCGGACAGGGTCTGGGCAATCAGCCCCAGCATTTT. Translation gives CASSRGQGLGNQPQHF.

The J gene is TRBJ2-5, the V gene TRBV7-2, with TRBD1 matching 8 bases. The CDR3 loop spans 14 amino acids. In germline, CDR1 is SGHTA, CDR2 FQGNSA. V lost 2 bases and J lost 4; bases outside the gene matches: 3. CDR3 in DNA: TGTGCCAGCAGCTTACACGACAGGGGAGAGACCCAGTACTTC. Its translation is CASSLHDRGETQYF. The variable domain in full, with the rest retrieved from reference TRBV7-2 and TRBJ2-5, is GAGVSQSPSNKVTEKGKDVELRCDPISGHTALYWYRQSLGQGLEFLIYFQGNSAPDKSGLPSDRFSAERTGGSVSTLTIQRTQQEDSAVYLCASSLHDRGETQYFGPGTRLLVL.

CDR3 residues: CASSQAAGYGYTF. The CDR3, as DNA: TGCGCCAGCAGCCAAGCGGCAGGGTATGGCTACACCTTC. The chain carries TRBV4-3 and TRBJ1-2; tentatively, D is TRBD1 (5 bases). This CDR3 is built from 13 residues. V lost 1 base and J 5 bases, leaving 8 bases between the germline ends. The V gene's germline CDR1 is LGHNA and CDR2 YSLEER.

The V call is TRBV19, the J call TRBJ1-2; D gene unclear. Germline CDR1 LNHDA, CDR2 SQIVND (reference sequence). V dropped 3 bases and J dropped 10 bases, with 12 bases sitting between them. This CDR3 has 12 residues. In nucleotides, the CDR3 is TGTGCCAGTAGTATCGTAGGAGGGCCCTACACCTTC. As protein: CASSIVGGPYTF. The variable domain in full, completed from reference TRBV19 and TRBJ1-2, reads DGGITQSPKYLFRKEGQNVTLSCEQNLNHDAMYWYRQDPGQGLRLIYYSQIVNDFQKGDIAEGYSVSREKKESFPLTVTSAQKNPTAFYLCASSIVGGPYTFGSGTRLTVV.

The chain couples TRBV5-1 to TRBJ2-3, with D unresolved. This CDR3 spans 17 amino acids. CDR1 is SGHRS and CDR2 is YFSETQ in the germline V gene. Trimming removed 0 bases from V and 2 bases from J, with 16 bases in between. This CDR3 reads CASSLAFGQASTDTQYF. The CDR3 region has the DNA TGCGCCAGCAGCTTGGCCTTTGGGCAGGCTTCCACAGATACGCAGTATTTT. The whole variable domain, filled in from reference TRBV5-1 and TRBJ2-3, reads KAGVTQTPRYLIKTRGQQVTLSCSPISGHRSVSWYQQTPGQGLQFLFEYFSETQRNKGNFPGRFSGRQFSNSRSEMNVSTLELGDSALYLCASSLAFGQASTDTQYFGPGTRLTVL.

The chain combines TRBV5-1 with TRBJ2-2; 7 bases match TRBD2. With 2 bases clipped from V and 3 bases from J, the junction kept 7 bases outside the gene matches. From germline, CDR1 is SGHRS and CDR2 YFSETQ. The CDR3 has 16 amino acids. This CDR3 is CASSFGGGRDTGELFF. CDR3 sequence (DNA): TGCGCCAGCAGCTTCGGGGGAGGGCGAGACACCGGGGAGCTGTTTTTT. The variable domain in full, completed from reference TRBV5-1 and TRBJ2-2, reads KAGVTQTPRYLIKTRGQQVTLSCSPISGHRSVSWYQQTPGQGLQFLFEYFSETQRNKGNFPGRFSGRQFSNSRSEMNVSTLELGDSALYLCASSFGGGRDTGELFFGEGSRLTVL.

The V and J genes are TRBV6-1 and TRBJ1-5; D is undetermined. Trimming cost V 2 bases and J 3 bases, with 5 bases left between them. This CDR3 spans 13 amino acids. CDR1 and CDR2 (germline): MNHNS, SASEGT. The CDR3 DNA is TGTGCCAGCAGTGAAAGACTCAATCAGCCCCAGCATTTT. This encodes CASSERLNQPQHF.

The J gene is TRBJ2-1, the V gene TRBV7-9, with TRBD2 matching over 8 bases. V lost 0 bases, J lost 9 bases, and 13 bases stayed unmatched. This CDR3 spans 17 amino acids. CDR1 SEHNR and CDR2 FQNEAQ come from the germline V gene (reference sequence). CDR3 protein: CASSLALGTRVGLEQFF. CDR3 DNA: TGTGCCAGCAGCTTAGCGTTGGGGACTAGAGTTGGCCTTGAGCAGTTCTTC.

This chain joins TRBV18 and TRBJ2-2; TRBD1 matches 10 bases. Germline assignment: CDR1 KGHSH and CDR2 LQKENI. The CDR3 has 19 amino acids. Trimming at V came to 3 bases and at J to 0 bases, leaving 10 bases not matched to a gene. CDR3 protein: CASSPRAGTGAPNTGELFF. The DNA for the CDR3 is TGTGCCAGCTCACCCCGCGCCGGGACAGGGGCACCGAACACCGGGGAGCTGTTTTTT.

This clone was recorded a few times. V gene TRBV7-6 combines with J gene TRBJ2-1; TRBD1 is a possible D gene (6 bases). This CDR3 has 15 amino acids. Trimming left V 1 base short and J 5 bases short, with 12 bases between. Germline-derived CDR1 and CDR2 are SGHVS and FNYEAQ. The chain's CDR3 is CASSLVQGVNNEQFF. DNA for the CDR3: TGTGCCAGCAGCTTAGTACAGGGAGTTAACAATGAGCAGTTCTTC.

V gene TRBV27 combines with J gene TRBJ2-2; D might be TRBD1 (6 bases). With 8 bases removed from V and 5 bases from J, the gap between germline ends came to 18 bases. This CDR3 is 15 amino acids long. Germline V CDR1 and CDR2: MNHEY, SMNVEV (reference sequence). The CDR3 DNA reads as TGTGCCAGCCTACCCCGGCAGGGGCAAACCGGGGAGCTGTTTTTT. This encodes CASLPRQGQTGELFF.

This clone is a singleton in its sample. This chain links TRBV11-3 with TRBJ2-3, with a weak D call TRBD2 (5 bases). Germline loops: CDR1 SGHNT, CDR2 YENEEA. The CDR3 length is 13 residues. V was shortened by 5 bases and J by 6 bases, with 12 bases between the two germline ends. CDR3 residues: CASSGGQSDTQYF. The CDR3 DNA is TGTGCCAGCAGCGGAGGTCAATCCGATACGCAGTATTTT.

V gene TRBV9 combines with J gene TRBJ2-1; TRBD2 agrees at 11 bases. This CDR3 comprises 16 residues. Trimming removed 4 bases from V and 4 bases from J; junction bases left unmatched: 7. Germline V gene data show CDR1 as SGDLS and CDR2 as YYNGEE. The CDR3 coding sequence is TGTGCCAGCAGCACGGGACTAGCGGATTTATACAATGAGCAGTTCTTC. Its protein is CASSTGLADLYNEQFF.

The chain links TRBV4-3 to TRBJ2-1, with 9 bases fitting TRBD2. CDR1 is LGHNA, CDR2 YSLEER, per germline. The CDR3 spans 15 residues. V lost 1 base to trimming and J lost 6 bases; unmatched junction nucleotides: 4. Here the CDR3 reads CASSQGLAGLNEQFF. CDR3 DNA: TGCGCCAGCAGCCAAGGTCTAGCGGGGCTCAATGAGCAGTTCTTC.

J is TRBJ1-5 and V is TRBV19; D is undetermined. CDR3 size: 13 residues. CDR1 and CDR2 from the germline V gene are LNHDA and SQIVND (reference sequence). With 7 bases removed from V and 2 bases from J, the gap between germline ends came to 9 bases. CDR3 DNA: TGTGCCAGTAAGCTGATCGGCAATCAGCCCCAGCATTTT. This gives the protein CASKLIGNQPQHF.